The clone carrying this T cell receptor (beta chain) was observed at least ten times. Its antigen is undetermined. This CDR3 contains 16 residues. V lost 5 bases to trimming and J lost 4 bases; unmatched junction nucleotides: 4. CDR1 and CDR2 from the germline V gene are MNHEY and SVGAGI. These data originate in a study of T-cell reconstitution after alpha-beta-depleted transplantation in children. Findings and limits, study-wide: Surviving recipient T cells and thymic progenitors underlay high day-60 TCRbeta diversity in some patients.

Unique molecular identifiers featured in how the TCRbeta library was prepared. Each CDR3 protein is one row after TCRdb ran MiXCR on the PCR reads. The top ten hold roughly a quarter of the sample, which has under 50,000 distinct CDR3 sequences, around 9.2% seen once. The sample in question was PBMCs, mostly from graft donor cells, obtained 60 days after TCRalphabeta/CD19-depleted stem cell transplant. The chain links TRBV6-5 to TRBJ2-1, with TRBD2 matching over 14 bases. The TCR originated in a male patient aged 2 to 9 who had a stem cell transplant for chronic granulomatous disease, so the T cells may come from the graft donor. The CDR3 nucleotides read TGTGCCAGCAGTCCCCGACTAGCGGGAGGGTACAATGAGCAGTTCTTC. Encoded protein: CASSPRLAGGYNEQFF.